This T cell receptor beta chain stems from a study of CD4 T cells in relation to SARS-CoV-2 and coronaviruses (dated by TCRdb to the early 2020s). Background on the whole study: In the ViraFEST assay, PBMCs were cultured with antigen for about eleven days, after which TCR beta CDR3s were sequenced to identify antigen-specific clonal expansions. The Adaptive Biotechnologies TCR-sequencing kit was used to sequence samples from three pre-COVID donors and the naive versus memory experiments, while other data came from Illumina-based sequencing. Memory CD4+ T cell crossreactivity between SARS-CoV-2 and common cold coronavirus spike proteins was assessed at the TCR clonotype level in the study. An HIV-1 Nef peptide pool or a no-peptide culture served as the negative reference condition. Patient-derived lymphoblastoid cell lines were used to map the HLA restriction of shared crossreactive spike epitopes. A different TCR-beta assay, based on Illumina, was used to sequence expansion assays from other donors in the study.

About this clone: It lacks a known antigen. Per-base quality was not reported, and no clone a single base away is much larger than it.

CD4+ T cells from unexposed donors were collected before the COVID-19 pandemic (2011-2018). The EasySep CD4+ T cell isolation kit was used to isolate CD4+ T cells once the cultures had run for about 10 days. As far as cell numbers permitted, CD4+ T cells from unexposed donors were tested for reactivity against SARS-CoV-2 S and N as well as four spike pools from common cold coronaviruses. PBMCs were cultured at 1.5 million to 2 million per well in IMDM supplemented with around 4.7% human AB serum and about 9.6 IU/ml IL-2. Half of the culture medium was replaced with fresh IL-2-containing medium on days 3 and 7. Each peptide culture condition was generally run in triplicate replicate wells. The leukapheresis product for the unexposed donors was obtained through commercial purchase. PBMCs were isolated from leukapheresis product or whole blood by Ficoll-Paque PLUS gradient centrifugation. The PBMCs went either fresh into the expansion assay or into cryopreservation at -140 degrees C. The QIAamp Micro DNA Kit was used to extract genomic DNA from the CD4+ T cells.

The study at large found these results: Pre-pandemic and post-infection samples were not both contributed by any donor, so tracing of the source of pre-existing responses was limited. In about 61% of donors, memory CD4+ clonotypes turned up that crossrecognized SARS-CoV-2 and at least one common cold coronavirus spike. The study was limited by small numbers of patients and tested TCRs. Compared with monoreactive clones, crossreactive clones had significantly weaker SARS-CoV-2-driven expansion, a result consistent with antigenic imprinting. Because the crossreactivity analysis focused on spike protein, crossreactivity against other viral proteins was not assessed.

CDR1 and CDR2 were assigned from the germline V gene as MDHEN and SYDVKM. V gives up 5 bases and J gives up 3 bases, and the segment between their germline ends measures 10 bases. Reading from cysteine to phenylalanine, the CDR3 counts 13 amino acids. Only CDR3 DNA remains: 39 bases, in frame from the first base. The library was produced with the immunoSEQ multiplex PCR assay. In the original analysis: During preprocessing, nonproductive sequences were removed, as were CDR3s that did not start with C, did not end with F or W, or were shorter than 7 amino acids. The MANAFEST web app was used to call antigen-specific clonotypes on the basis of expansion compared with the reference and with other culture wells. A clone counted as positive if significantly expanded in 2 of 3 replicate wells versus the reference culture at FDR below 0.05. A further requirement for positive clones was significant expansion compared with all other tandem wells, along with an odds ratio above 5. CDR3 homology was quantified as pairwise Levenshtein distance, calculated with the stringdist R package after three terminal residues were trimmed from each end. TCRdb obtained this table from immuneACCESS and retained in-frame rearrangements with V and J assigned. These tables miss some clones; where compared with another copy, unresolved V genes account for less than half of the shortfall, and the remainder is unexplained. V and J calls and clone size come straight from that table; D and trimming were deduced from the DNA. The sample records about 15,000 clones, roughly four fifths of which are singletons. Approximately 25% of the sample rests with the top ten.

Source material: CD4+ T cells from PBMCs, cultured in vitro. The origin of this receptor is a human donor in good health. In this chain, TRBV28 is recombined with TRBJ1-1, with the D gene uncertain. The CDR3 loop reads CASSRSTDTEAFF. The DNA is TGTGCCAGCAGTAGATCTACAGACACTGAAGCTTTCTTT. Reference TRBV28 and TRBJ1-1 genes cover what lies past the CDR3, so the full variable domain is DVKVTQSSRYLVKRTGEKVFLECVQDMDHENMFWYRQDPGLGLRLIYFSYDVKMKEKGDIPEGYSVSREKKERFSLILESASTNQTSMYLCASSRSTDTEAFFGQGTRLTVV.